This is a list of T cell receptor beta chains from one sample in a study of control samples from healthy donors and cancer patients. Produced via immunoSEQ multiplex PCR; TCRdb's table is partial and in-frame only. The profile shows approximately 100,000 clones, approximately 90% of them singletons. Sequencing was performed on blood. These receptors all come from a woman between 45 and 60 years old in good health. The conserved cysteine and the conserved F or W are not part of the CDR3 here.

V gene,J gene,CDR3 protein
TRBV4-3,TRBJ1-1,ASSQGSTGNTEAF
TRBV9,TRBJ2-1,ASSVEGRGLNEQF
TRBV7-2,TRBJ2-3,ASSRNKGGAVTDTQY
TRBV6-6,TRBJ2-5,ASSYRPQGSQETQY
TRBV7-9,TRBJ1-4,ASSLGSGPNEKLF
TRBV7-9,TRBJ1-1,ASSPKGQAEAF
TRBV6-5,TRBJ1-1,ASSYVKGGGTEAF
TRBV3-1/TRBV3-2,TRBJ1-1,ASTSRGKEAF
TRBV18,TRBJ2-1,ASSPLGLAGSSYNEQF
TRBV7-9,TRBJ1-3,ASSEGPGGIDSGNTIY
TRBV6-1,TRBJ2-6,ASSDRLSGANVLT
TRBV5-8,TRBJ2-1,ASTVQGGNEQF
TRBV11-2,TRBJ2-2,ASIRTSGRGTGELF
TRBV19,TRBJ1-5,ASSMVPGQPQH
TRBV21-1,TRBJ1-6,ASTTDPDGVHSPLH